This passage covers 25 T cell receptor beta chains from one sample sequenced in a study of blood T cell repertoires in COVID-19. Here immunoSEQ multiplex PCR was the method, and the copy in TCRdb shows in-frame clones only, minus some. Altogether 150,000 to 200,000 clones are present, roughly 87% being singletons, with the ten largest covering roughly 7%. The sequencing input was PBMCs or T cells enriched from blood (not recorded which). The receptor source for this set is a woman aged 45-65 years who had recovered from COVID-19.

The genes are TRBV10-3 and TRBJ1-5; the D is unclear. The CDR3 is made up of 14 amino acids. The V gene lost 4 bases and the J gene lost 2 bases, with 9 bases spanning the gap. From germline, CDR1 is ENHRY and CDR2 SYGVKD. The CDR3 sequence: CAISVGGGNQPQHF. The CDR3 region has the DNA TGTGCCATCAGTGTTGGCGGAGGCAATCAGCCCCAGCATTTT.

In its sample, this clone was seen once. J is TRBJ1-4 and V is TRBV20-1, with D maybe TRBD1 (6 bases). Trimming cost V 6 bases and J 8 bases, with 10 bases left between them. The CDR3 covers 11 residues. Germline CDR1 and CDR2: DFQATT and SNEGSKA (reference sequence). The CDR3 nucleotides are TGCAGTGCACAGGGTCCGGAAAAACTGTTTTTT. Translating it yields CSAQGPEKLFF.

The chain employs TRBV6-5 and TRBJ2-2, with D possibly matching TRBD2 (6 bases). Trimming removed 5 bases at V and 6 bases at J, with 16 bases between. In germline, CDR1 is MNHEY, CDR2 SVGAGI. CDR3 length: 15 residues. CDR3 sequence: CASSQLGAGPGELFF. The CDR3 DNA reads TGTGCCAGCAGTCAATTGGGTGCGGGGCCCGGGGAGCTGTTTTTT.

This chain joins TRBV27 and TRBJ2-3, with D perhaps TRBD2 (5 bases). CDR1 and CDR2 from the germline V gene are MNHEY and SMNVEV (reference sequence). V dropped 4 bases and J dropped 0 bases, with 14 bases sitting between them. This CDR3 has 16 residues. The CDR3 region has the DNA TGTGCCAGCAGTTCATTGGTTAGGACTAGCACAGATACGCAGTATTTT. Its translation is CASSSLVRTSTDTQYF.

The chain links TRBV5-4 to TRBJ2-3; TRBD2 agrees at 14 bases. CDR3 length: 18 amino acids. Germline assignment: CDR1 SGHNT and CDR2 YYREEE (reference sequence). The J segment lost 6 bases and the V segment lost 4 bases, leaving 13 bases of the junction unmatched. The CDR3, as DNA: TGTGCCAGCAGCCCCGGGACTAGCGGGAGTAAGGGCCTTGATACGCAGTATTTT. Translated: CASSPGTSGSKGLDTQYF.

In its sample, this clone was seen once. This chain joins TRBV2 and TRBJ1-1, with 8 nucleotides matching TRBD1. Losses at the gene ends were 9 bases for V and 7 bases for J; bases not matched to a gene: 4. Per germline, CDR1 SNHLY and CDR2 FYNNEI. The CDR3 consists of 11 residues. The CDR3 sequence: CASRQGNEAFF. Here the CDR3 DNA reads TGTGCCAGTCGACAGGGGAATGAAGCTTTCTTT.

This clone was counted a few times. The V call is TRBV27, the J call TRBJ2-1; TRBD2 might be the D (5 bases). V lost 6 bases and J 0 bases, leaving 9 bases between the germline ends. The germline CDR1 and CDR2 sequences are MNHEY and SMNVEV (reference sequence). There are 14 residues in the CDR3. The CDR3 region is CASSGGNSYNEQFF. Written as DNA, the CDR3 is TGTGCCAGCAGCGGAGGAAACTCCTACAATGAGCAGTTCTTC.

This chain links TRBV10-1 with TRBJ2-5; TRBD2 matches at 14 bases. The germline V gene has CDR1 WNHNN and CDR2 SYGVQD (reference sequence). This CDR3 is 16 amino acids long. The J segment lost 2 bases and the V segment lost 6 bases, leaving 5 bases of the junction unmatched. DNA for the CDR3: TGCGCCAGCAGCACCGGGACTAGCGGGAGTCAAGAGACCCAGTACTTC. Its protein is CASSTGTSGSQETQYF.

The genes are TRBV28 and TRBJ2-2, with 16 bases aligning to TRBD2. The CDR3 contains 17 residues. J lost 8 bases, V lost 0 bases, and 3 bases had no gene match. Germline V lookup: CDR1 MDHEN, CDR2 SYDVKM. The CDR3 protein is CASSLWGLAGGPGELFF. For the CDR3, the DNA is TGTGCCAGCAGTTTATGGGGACTAGCGGGAGGGCCGGGGGAGCTGTTTTTT.

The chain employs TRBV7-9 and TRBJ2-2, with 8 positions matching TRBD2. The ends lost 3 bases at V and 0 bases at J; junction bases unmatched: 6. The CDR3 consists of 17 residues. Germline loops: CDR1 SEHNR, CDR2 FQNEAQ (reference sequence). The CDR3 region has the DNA TGTGCCAGCAGCTTTCGGAGCGGGGGCTCGAACACCGGGGAGCTGTTTTTT. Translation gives CASSFRSGGSNTGELFF. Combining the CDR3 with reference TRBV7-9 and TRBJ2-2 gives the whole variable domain DTGVSQNPRHKITKRGQNVTFRCDPISEHNRLYWYRQTLGQGPEFLTYFQNEAQLEKSRLLSDRFSAERPKGSFSTLEIQRTEQGDSAMYLCASSFRSGGSNTGELFFGEGSRLTVL.

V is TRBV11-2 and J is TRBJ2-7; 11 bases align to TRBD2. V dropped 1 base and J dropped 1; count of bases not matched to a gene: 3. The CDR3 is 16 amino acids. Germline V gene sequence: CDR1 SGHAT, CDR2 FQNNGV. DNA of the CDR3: TGTGCCAGCAGCTTAGGGGGACTAGCGGATTCCTACGAGCAGTACTTC. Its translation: CASSLGGLADSYEQYF.

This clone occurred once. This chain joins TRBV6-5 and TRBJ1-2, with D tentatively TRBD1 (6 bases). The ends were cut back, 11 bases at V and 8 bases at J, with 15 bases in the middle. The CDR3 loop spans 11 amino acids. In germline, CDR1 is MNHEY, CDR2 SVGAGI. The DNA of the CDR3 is TGTGCCGTCTTCTTTAGGGGGGGCTACACCTTC. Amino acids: CAVFFRGGYTF.

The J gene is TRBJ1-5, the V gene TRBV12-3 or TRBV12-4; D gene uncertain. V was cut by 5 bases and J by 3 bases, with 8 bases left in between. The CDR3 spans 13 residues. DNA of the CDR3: TGTGCCAGCAGTCCTCGGGACAATCAGCCCCAGCATTTT. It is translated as CASSPRDNQPQHF.

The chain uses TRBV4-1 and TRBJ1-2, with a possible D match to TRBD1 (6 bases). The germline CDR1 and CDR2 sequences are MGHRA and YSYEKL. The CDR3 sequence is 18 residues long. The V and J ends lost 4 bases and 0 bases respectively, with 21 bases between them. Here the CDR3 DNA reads TGCGCCAGCAGCCTTTTTTCAGGGGCCGCTAGTCCTAACTATGGCTACACCTTC. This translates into CASSLFSGAASPNYGYTF.

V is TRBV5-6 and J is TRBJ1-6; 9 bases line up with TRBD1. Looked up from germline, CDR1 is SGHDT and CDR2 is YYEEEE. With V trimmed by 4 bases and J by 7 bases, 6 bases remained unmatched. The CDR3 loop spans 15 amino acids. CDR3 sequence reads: CASSLQGAKNSPLHF. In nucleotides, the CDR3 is TGTGCCAGCAGCCTACAGGGGGCGAAGAATTCACCCCTCCACTTT.

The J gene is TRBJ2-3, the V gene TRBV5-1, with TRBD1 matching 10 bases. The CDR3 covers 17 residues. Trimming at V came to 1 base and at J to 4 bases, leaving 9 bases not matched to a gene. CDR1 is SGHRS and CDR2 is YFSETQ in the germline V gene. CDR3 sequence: CASSLPRDRGFADTQYF. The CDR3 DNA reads TGCGCCAGCAGCTTGCCTCGGGACAGGGGATTTGCAGATACGCAGTATTTT.

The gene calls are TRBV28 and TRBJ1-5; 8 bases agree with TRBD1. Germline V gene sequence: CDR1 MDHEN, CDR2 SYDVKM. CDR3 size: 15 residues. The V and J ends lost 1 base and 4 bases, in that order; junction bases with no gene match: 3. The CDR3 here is CASSLYRGINQPQHF. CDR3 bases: TGTGCCAGCAGTTTATACAGGGGGATTAATCAGCCCCAGCATTTT.

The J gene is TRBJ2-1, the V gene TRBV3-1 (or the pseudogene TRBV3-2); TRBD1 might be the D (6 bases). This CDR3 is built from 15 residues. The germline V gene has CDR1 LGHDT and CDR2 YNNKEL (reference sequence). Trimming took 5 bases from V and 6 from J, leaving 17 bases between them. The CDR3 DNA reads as TGTGCCAGCAGCTCCGGAACAGGGTTTGGCAATGAGCAGTTCTTC. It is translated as CASSSGTGFGNEQFF.

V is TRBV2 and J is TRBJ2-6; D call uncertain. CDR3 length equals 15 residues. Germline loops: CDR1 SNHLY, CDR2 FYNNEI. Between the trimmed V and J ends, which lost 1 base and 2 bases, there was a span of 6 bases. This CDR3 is CASSEGRPGANVLTF. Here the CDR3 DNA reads TGTGCCAGCAGTGAAGGGAGACCTGGGGCCAACGTCCTGACTTTC.

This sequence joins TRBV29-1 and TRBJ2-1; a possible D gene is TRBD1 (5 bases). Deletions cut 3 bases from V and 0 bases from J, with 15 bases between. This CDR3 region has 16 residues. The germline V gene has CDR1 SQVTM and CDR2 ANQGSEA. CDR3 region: CSVDGAGKSSYNEQFF. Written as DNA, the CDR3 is TGCAGCGTTGATGGGGCAGGGAAAAGCTCCTACAATGAGCAGTTCTTC.

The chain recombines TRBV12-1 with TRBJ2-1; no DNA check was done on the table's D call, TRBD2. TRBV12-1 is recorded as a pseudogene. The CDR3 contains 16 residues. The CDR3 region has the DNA TGTGCCAGCAGCTCACTTAGCGGGAGAAGGTACAATGAGCAGTTCTTC. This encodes CASSSLSGRRYNEQFF.

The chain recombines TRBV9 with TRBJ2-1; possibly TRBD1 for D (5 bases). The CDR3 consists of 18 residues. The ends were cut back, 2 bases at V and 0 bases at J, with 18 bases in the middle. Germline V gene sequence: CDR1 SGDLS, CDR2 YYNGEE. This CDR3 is CASSVDSPGKNSYNEQFF. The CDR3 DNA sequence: TGTGCCAGCAGCGTTGATTCTCCAGGGAAAAACTCCTACAATGAGCAGTTCTTC.

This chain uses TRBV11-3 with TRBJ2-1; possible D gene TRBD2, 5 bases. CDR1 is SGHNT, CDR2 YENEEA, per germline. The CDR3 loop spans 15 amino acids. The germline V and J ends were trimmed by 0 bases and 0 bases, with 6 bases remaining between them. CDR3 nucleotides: TGTGCCAGCAGCTTAGACGGGATCTCCTACAATGAGCAGTTCTTC. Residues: CASSLDGISYNEQFF.

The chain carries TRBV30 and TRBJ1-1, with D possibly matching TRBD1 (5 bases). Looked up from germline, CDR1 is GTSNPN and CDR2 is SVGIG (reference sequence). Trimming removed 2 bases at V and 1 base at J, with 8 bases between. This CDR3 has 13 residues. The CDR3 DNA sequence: TGTGCCTGGAGTATCACAGGGAACACTGAAGCTTTCTTT. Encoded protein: CAWSITGNTEAFF.

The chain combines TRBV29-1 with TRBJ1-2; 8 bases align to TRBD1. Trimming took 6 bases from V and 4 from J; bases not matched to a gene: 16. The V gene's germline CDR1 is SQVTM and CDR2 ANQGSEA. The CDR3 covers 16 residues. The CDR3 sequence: CSVRKGQGESSYGYTF. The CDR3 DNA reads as TGCAGCGTCCGCAAAGGACAGGGCGAATCGAGCTATGGCTACACCTTC.